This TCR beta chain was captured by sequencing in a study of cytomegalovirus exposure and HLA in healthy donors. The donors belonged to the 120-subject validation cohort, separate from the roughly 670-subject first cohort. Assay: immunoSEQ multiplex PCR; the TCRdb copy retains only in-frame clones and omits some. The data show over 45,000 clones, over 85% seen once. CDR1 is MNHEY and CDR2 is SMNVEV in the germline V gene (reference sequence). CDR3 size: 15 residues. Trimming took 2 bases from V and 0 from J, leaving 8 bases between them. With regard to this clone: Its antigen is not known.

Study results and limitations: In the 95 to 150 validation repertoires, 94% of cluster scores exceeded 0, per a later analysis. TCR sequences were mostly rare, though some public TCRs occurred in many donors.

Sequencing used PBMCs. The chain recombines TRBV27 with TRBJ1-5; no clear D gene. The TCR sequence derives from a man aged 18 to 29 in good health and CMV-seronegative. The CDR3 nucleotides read TGTGCCAGCAGTTTAGAAGCTACTAGCAATCAGCCCCAGCATTTT. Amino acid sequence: CASSLEATSNQPQHF.